What follows are 17 T cell receptor beta chains derived from one specimen sequenced in a study of tumor and adjacent non-tumor tissue in lung cancer. No cell sorting was done before RNA was extracted from the tissue. This non-tumor lung sample came from over 3 cm beyond the tumor edge. A modified ARM-PCR protocol with three rounds of nested PCR amplified TCRbeta. TCRdb re-derived calls from the multiplex PCR reads in MiXCR, one entry per CDR3 protein. The sample lists approximately 100,000 distinct CDR3 sequences, 60% to 80% seen once, with around 19% in the top ten. Sample: distant non-tumor lung tissue. The source of these receptors is a man between 25 and 39 years old with non-small cell lung cancer.

CDR3 sequence: CAGNLEGSEQYF. The CDR3 DNA reads as TGTGCCGGCAACTTAGAGGGGAGCGAGCAGTACTTC. The chain is built from TRBV11-2 and TRBJ2-7; either TRBD1 or TRBD2 may fit D (5 bases each). The ends were cut back, 11 bases at V and 6 bases at J, with 17 bases in the middle. This CDR3 is 12 amino acids long. Germline lookup yields CDR1 SGHAT and CDR2 FQNNGV.

This clonotype was seen at least ten times. The chain combines TRBV20-1 with TRBJ1-1; D is uncertain. V was trimmed by 5 bases and J by 3 bases, leaving 7 bases between them. In germline, CDR1 is DFQATT, CDR2 SNEGSKA (reference sequence). The CDR3 spans 11 residues. The CDR3: CSACRDTEAFF. CDR3 in DNA: TGCAGTGCTTGTCGAGACACTGAAGCTTTCTTT.

In regard to this clonotype: This may come from a read error, since a much larger clone is one base off. The chain is built from TRBV5-4 and TRBJ2-7, with 14 bases fitting TRBD2. Germline V gene data show CDR1 as SGHNT and CDR2 as YYREEE (reference sequence). This CDR3 has 15 amino acids. DNA for the CDR3: TGTGCCAGCAGCCATCGACTAGCGGGGGGGTACGATCAGTACTTC. Protein product: CASSHRLAGGYDQYF.

Comment on this clonotype: A much larger clone is a single base away; this may be a read error. The J gene is TRBJ2-1, the V gene TRBV5-6; D gene ambiguous. Germline V gene sequence: CDR1 SGHDT, CDR2 YYEEEE. The CDR3 loop spans 12 amino acids. CDR3 bases: TGTGTCAGCAGCTTGGTTAGCAATGAGCAGTTCTTC. This sequence encodes CVSSLVSNEQFF.

The chain couples TRBV20-1 to TRBJ2-3, with 7 nucleotides matching TRBD2. Germline assignment: CDR1 DFQATT and CDR2 SNEGSKA (reference sequence). The CDR3 covers 17 residues. The V segment lost 0 bases and the J segment 11 bases; nucleotides outside the gene matches: 20. The CDR3 region has the DNA TGCAGTGCTAGAGATCTCGAACTAGCGCTTCTCACAGATGTGCAGTATTTT. Its protein product is CSARDLELALLTDVQYF.

This clonotype was detected many times. Germline and junction disagree at one end, which may indicate a read error. The V and J genes are TRBV20-1 and TRBJ1-1; possibly TRBD1 for D (5 bases). This CDR3 comprises 13 residues. The V gene's germline CDR1 is DFQATT and CDR2 SNEGSKA (reference sequence). CDR3 coding DNA: TGCAGTGCTAGAGGGGGGGGGAACGCTGAAGCTTTCTTT. This gives the protein CSARGGGNAEAFF.

For this clonotype: This could be a read error, since a much larger clone is one nucleotide away. The V and J genes are TRBV6-5 and TRBJ2-1; the D gene is possibly TRBD1 (7 bases). Per the germline V gene, CDR1 is MNHEY and CDR2 is SVGAGI. The CDR3 is made up of 14 amino acids. The CDR3 DNA reads as TGTGTCAGCAGGGGGGAGAGCTCCTACAATGAGCAGTTCTTC. This sequence encodes CVSRGESSYNEQFF.

The V gene is TRBV12-3 or TRBV12-4, the J gene TRBJ2-5; weak D call: TRBD1 (5 bases). Trimming shortened V by 9 bases and J by 5 bases, and 28 bases separated the two germline ends. The CDR3 runs to 17 residues. The CDR3 DNA sequence: TGTGCCAGTAGTCACGACGCAGGGCCCAACCTGGGGGAGACCCAGTACTTC. Protein sequence: CASSHDAGPNLGETQYF.

This clonotype was observed a few times. This may be a read error: a much more frequent sequence differs by one nucleotide. The gene calls are TRBV4-1 and TRBJ2-5; the D call may be TRBD1 or TRBD2 (6 bases each). The CDR3 runs 16 residues. CDR1 is MGHRA and CDR2 is YSYEKL in the germline V gene. CDR3 bases: TGCACCAGCAGCCAAGATCCGACAGGTGGGGGGGAGACCCAGTACTTC. It translates to CTSSQDPTGGGETQYF.

A note on this clonotype: The conserved phenylalanine or tryptophan is not found at the CDR3 terminus, so this likely reflects a read error. V and J are TRBV11-2 and TRBJ2-5; weak D call: TRBD2 (5 bases). CDR1 is SGHAT, CDR2 FQNNGV, per germline. The CDR3 is 12 residues long. The CDR3 loop is CATSGLQEIQYS. In nucleotides, the CDR3 is TGTGCCACCTCAGGACTGCAAGAGATCCAGTACTCC.

This clonotype was observed many times. CDR3 protein: CSARGNGQSSYNEQFF. CDR3 DNA: TGCAGTGCTAGGGGGAATGGCCAGAGCTCCTACAATGAGCAGTTCTTC. This sequence joins TRBV20-1 and TRBJ2-1; D remains unclear. The ends were cut back, 3 bases at V and 0 bases at J, with 15 bases in the middle. This CDR3 spans 16 amino acids. Looked up from germline, CDR1 is DFQATT and CDR2 is SNEGSKA (reference sequence).

This clonotype has ten or more counts. The rearrangement joins TRBV14 to TRBJ2-5, with TRBD1 identical over 7 bases. This CDR3 comprises 14 residues. The ends lost 3 bases at V and 5 bases at J; junction bases unmatched: 6. CDR1 is SGHDN and CDR2 is FVKESK in the germline V gene. The CDR3 region has the DNA TGTGCCAGCAGCCAGAGCAGGGGGAGCGAGACCCAGTACTTC. Residues: CASSQSRGSETQYF.

In regard to this clonotype: The junction shows a germline mismatch at one end, possibly a read error. The chain combines TRBV2 with TRBJ2-7, with D perhaps TRBD1 or TRBD2 (6 bases each). There are 18 residues in the CDR3. CDR1 and CDR2 from the germline V gene are SNHLY and FYNNEI. CDR3: CASSEAPEEGESSYKQYF. The DNA of the CDR3 is TGTGCCAGCAGTGAAGCCCCCGAGGAGGGGGAAAGCTCCTACAAGCAGTACTTC.

The table lists this clonotype with a few counts. The CDR3 region is CASSTGRGEGTDTQYF. The CDR3 nucleotides read TGTGCCAGCAGCACAGGGCGGGGGGAGGGCACAGATACGCAGTATTTT. The chain recombines TRBV11-3 with TRBJ2-3, with 8 bases lining up with TRBD2. This CDR3 has 16 amino acids. Trimming removed 5 bases from V and 1 base from J; junction bases left unmatched: 8. Germline-derived CDR1 and CDR2 are SGHNT and YENEEA.

Points on this clonotype: Compared with germline, one end of the junction differs, possibly owing to a read error. The V gene is TRBV29-1, the J gene TRBJ2-7; no definite D call. Germline loops: CDR1 SQVTM, CDR2 ANQGSEA. The CDR3 extends over 16 amino acids. The CDR3 DNA sequence: TGCAGCGTTGGTTCCCTCAGGACCCTTCGGTCCTACAAGCAGTACTTC. It yields the protein CSVGSLRTLRSYKQYF.

J is TRBJ2-3 and V is TRBV20-1; 14 bases agree with TRBD2. Germline CDR1 reads DFQATT; CDR2 reads SNEGSKA (reference sequence). The CDR3 spans 18 residues. The junction had 17 bases not matched to a gene; V was cut back by 8 bases and J by 4 bases. The CDR3 bases are TGCAGTACCCCAGGACTAGCGGGAGGCTTTAAGGGCTCAGATACGCAGTATTTT. Protein sequence: CSTPGLAGGFKGSDTQYF.

This clonotype has a handful of counts. Since the CDR3 does not end with the conserved phenylalanine or tryptophan, this likely comes from a read error. The chain combines TRBV28 with TRBJ2-3; TRBD1 matches 9 bases. The V and J ends lost 4 bases and 2 bases, in that order; junction bases with no gene match: 4. The CDR3 spans 15 residues. CDR1 MDHEN and CDR2 SYDVKM come from the germline V gene. The CDR3: CASSSPQGATDTQYL. As DNA, the CDR3 is TGTGCCAGCAGTTCCCCACAGGGGGCCACAGATACGCAGTATCTT.